The text below deals with one T cell receptor (beta chain). The antigen is undetermined. The read terminates 3 residues before the CDR3 end, so the remaining end is supplied by the germline J gene. V was clipped by 6 bases and J by 5 bases, with 7 bases between them. The germline V gene encodes CDR1 DFQATT and CDR2 SNEGSKA (reference sequence). The CDR3 extends over 10 amino acids. The sample belongs to a study of T cells in women clearing cervical HPV infection. Looking at the study overall: Cases' blood sampling followed lesion detection by median approximately 140 days (90 to 200).

Study outcomes and limitations: CIN3+ cases had significantly higher TCR repertoire richness than controls, but evenness did not differ.

Sequencing was performed with immunoSEQ multiplex PCR; in TCRdb, only in-frame clones are kept and a portion is missing. This sample's table reports about 20,000 clones. The sequenced material came from blood buffy coat. The J gene is TRBJ2-5, the V gene TRBV20-1; D gene uncertain. The receptor was derived from a woman aged 18 to 75 with a cervical HPV16 infection that either progressed to CIN3+ or cleared (not recorded which). The CDR3 is CSAALETQYF. Partial CDR3 DNA: TGCAGTGCAGCCCTGGAGACC.